These 27 T cell receptor beta chains share one sample of origin, sequenced in a study of naive and memory T cell subsets. Two oligonucleotides, mixed equimolar, formed the beta constant-region primer covering TRBC1 and TRBC2. Using its own MiXCR run on the UMI-ligation and nested PCR reads, TCRdb lists one record per CDR3 protein. The repertoire holds under 40,000 distinct CDR3 sequences, with about an eighth as singletons. The sequencing sample was made of effector memory CD4+ T cells from blood. Subset: effector memory, CD45RA- CD27-. The source is a human donor in good health.

The count of this clonotype is one. The rearrangement joins TRBV7-7 to TRBJ2-3, with 10 bases aligning to TRBD2. Germline V gene data show CDR1 as SSHAT and CDR2 as FNYEAQ (reference sequence). The CDR3 is 16 amino acids. Unmatched junction bases numbered 3, after V lost 1 base and J lost 2 bases. The CDR3 DNA follows: TGTGCCAGCAGCTTAGGCCTAGCGGGAGCCACAGATACGCAGTATTTT. Translated: CASSLGLAGATDTQYF.

This clonotype occurred a few times. This rearrangement joins TRBV19 to TRBJ1-4, with D possibly TRBD1 on 5 matching bases. V lost 0 bases, J lost 0 bases, and 20 bases lay in between. In germline, CDR1 is LNHDA, CDR2 SQIVND (reference sequence). This CDR3 has 20 amino acids. CDR3 sequence (DNA): TGTGCCAGTAGTATAGATCGACGTCCTCCAAAGGACACAACTAATGAAAAACTGTTTTTT. It translates to CASSIDRRPPKDTTNEKLFF.

The rearrangement joins TRBV7-2 to TRBJ1-4; possible D gene TRBD1, 5 bases. In germline, CDR1 is SGHTA, CDR2 FQGNSA. V was cut by 2 bases and J by 5 bases, with 9 bases left in between. This CDR3 is 14 amino acids long. This CDR3 is CASSLQGINEKLFF. As DNA, the CDR3 is TGTGCCAGCAGCTTACAGGGTATCAATGAAAAACTGTTTTTT.

This clonotype was counted at least ten times. The V gene is TRBV20-1, the J gene TRBJ1-1, with 7 bases aligning to TRBD1. Germline-derived CDR1 and CDR2 are DFQATT and SNEGSKA (reference sequence). CDR3 size: 13 residues. The junction had 2 bases not matched to a gene; V was cut back by 2 bases and J by 2 bases. The CDR3 DNA reads TGCAGTGCTAGAACAGGGGTTAACACTGAAGCTTTCTTT. This codes for CSARTGVNTEAFF.

V and J are TRBV5-1 and TRBJ1-2; 8 positions agree with TRBD1. The ends lost 4 bases at V and 7 bases at J; junction bases unmatched: 9. CDR1 and CDR2 (germline): SGHRS, YFSETQ. The CDR3 is 14 residues long. In DNA, the CDR3 is TGCGCCAGCAGCAGCAACAGGGGGTCGGCTGGCTACACCTTC. This sequence encodes CASSSNRGSAGYTF. The whole variable domain, filled in from reference TRBV5-1 and TRBJ1-2, reads KAGVTQTPRYLIKTRGQQVTLSCSPISGHRSVSWYQQTPGQGLQFLFEYFSETQRNKGNFPGRFSGRQFSNSRSEMNVSTLELGDSALYLCASSSNRGSAGYTFGSGTRLTVV.

This clonotype was seen at least ten times. The chain links TRBV6-2 or TRBV6-3 to TRBJ2-1; TRBD2 aligns across 14 bases. Germline values: CDR1 MNHEY, CDR2 SVGEGT. J lost 6 bases, V lost 5 bases, and 9 bases had no gene match. This CDR3 has 17 residues. CDR3 sequence: CASSAARLAGGANEQFF. The CDR3 DNA reads TGTGCCAGCAGTGCCGCCCGACTAGCGGGAGGGGCCAATGAGCAGTTCTTC.

The genes are TRBV6-2 or TRBV6-3 and TRBJ2-7; unclear D gene. Trimming shortened V by 8 bases and J by 4 bases, and 15 bases separated the two germline ends. The germline V gene has CDR1 MNHEY and CDR2 SVGEGT. The CDR3 totals 13 residues. The CDR3 DNA sequence: TGTGCCAGCGTCGGCCTGGCCAATTACGAGCAGTACTTC. It yields the protein CASVGLANYEQYF.

J is TRBJ2-7 and V is TRBV5-1; TRBD1 agrees at 9 bases. This CDR3 is built from 15 residues. The V and J ends lost 0 bases and 3 bases, in that order; junction bases with no gene match: 4. Looked up from germline, CDR1 is SGHRS and CDR2 is YFSETQ. The CDR3 sequence: CASSLDGQGYYEQYF. In nucleotides, the CDR3 is TGCGCCAGCAGCTTGGATGGACAGGGGTACTACGAGCAGTACTTC.

This rearrangement joins TRBV5-1 to TRBJ2-3, with D unresolved. Trimming removed 4 bases at V and 1 base at J, with 16 bases between. The V gene's germline CDR1 is SGHRS and CDR2 YFSETQ. CDR3 length: 16 residues. The DNA of the CDR3 is TGCGCCAGCAGCCTCCCTAAGGCCAGCGGCACAGATACGCAGTATTTT. Translating gives CASSLPKASGTDTQYF.

The rearrangement uses TRBV6-2 or TRBV6-3 and TRBJ1-2; the D gene is possibly TRBD1 (5 bases). The V end lost 5 bases, the J end lost 2 bases, and 12 bases lay between the germline ends. The germline gives CDR1 MNHEY, CDR2 SVGEGT. This CDR3 contains 14 residues. CDR3 in amino acids: CASSGFQGNYGYTF. The DNA of the CDR3 is TGTGCCAGCAGTGGTTTTCAGGGCAACTATGGCTACACCTTC.

This chain uses TRBV29-1 with TRBJ2-7; TRBD2 is a possible D gene (5 bases). The CDR3 loop spans 14 amino acids. Trimming left V 5 bases short and J 5 bases short, with 19 bases between. Germline values: CDR1 SQVTM, CDR2 ANQGSEA. Here the CDR3 DNA reads TGCAGCGTTATCTCCTGGACCGCGGGCCACGAGCAGTACTTC. Encoded protein: CSVISWTAGHEQYF.

This chain connects TRBV2 to TRBJ2-7, with 13 bases fitting TRBD2. The J segment lost 2 bases and the V segment lost 8 bases, leaving 15 bases of the junction unmatched. The CDR3 totals 18 residues. CDR1 and CDR2 from the germline V gene are SNHLY and FYNNEI. The CDR3 here is CASEEGGLAGTYPYEQYF. In nucleotides, the CDR3 is TGTGCCAGCGAAGAAGGGGGACTAGCGGGAACTTATCCCTACGAGCAGTACTTC.

This clonotype was seen more than once but under ten times. The rearrangement uses TRBV30 and TRBJ2-5; 8 bases line up with TRBD2. V lost 5 bases to trimming and J lost 10 bases; unmatched junction nucleotides: 12. The CDR3 extends over 13 amino acids. The germline V gene has CDR1 GTSNPN and CDR2 SVGIG (reference sequence). CDR3 in amino acids: CAWELAESLGQYF. In nucleotides, the CDR3 is TGTGCCTGGGAACTAGCGGAGTCCCTAGGCCAGTACTTC.

This clonotype was observed a few times. The chain joins TRBV4-2 to TRBJ2-1; 7 bases match TRBD2. CDR1 is LGHNA and CDR2 is YNFKEQ in the germline V gene. The CDR3 has 16 amino acids. J gave up 6 bases and V 3 bases, and 11 bases lay outside the gene matches. CDR3 DNA sequence: TGTGCCAGCAGCCACCCTCCGGGCGGGAGTTCCAATGAGCAGTTCTTC. Amino acid sequence: CASSHPPGGSSNEQFF.

This clonotype was recorded a few times. This chain connects TRBV7-9 to TRBJ1-2; D is possibly TRBD1 (5 bases). The CDR3 is made up of 19 amino acids. Deletions cut 6 bases from V and 8 bases from J, with 34 bases between. Germline V CDR1 and CDR2: SEHNR, FQNEAQ (reference sequence). CDR3 nucleotides: TGTGCCAGCAGACCATTCTTAGTCTCGTCTCGGCAGGGCGATGGGGGCTACACCTTC. Protein: CASRPFLVSSRQGDGGYTF.

This rearrangement joins TRBV11-2 to TRBJ2-1; a weak D match, TRBD1 (6 bases). The V and J ends lost 1 base and 6 bases respectively, with 19 bases between them. Germline V CDR1 and CDR2: SGHAT, FQNNGV. The CDR3 runs 17 residues. CDR3 in DNA: TGTGCCAGCAGCTTAGGTCGGGTCCCTACAGGGTTCAATGAGCAGTTCTTC. Protein sequence: CASSLGRVPTGFNEQFF.

This clonotype was counted at least ten times. V gene TRBV7-6 combines with J gene TRBJ2-3; the D gene is possibly TRBD1 (5 bases). CDR1 and CDR2 (germline): SGHVS, FNYEAQ. Trimming left V 2 bases short and J 5 bases short, with 8 bases between. This CDR3 is built from 13 residues. The CDR3 sequence: CASSLRQGDTQYF. The CDR3 DNA is TGTGCCAGCAGCTTACGGCAGGGAGATACGCAGTATTTT. Full variable domain (outside the CDR3, taken from reference TRBV7-6 and TRBJ2-3): GAGVSQSPRYKVTKRGQDVALRCDPISGHVSLYWYRQALGQGPEFLTYFNYEAQQDKSGLPNDRFSAERPEGSISTLTIQRTEQRDSAMYRCASSLRQGDTQYFGPGTRLTVL.

This clonotype was counted ten times or more. The rearrangement uses TRBV24-1 and TRBJ2-1; 15 nucleotides align to TRBD2. The CDR3 spans 15 residues. Germline V gene sequence: CDR1 KGHDR, CDR2 SFDVKD. V dropped 12 bases and J dropped 7; count of bases not matched to a gene: 9. This CDR3 reads CASQGTSGRWNEQFF. Here the CDR3 DNA reads TGTGCCTCCCAGGGGACTAGCGGGAGGTGGAATGAGCAGTTCTTC.

The chain has TRBV30 and TRBJ1-1; D perhaps matches TRBD1 (5 bases). The V gene lost 2 bases and the J gene lost 13 bases, with 17 bases spanning the gap. CDR1 and CDR2 from the germline V gene are GTSNPN and SVGIG (reference sequence). The CDR3 length is 12 residues. In nucleotides, the CDR3 is TGTGCCTGGAGTCACGCTTGGGACCATTATTTCTTT. It encodes CAWSHAWDHYFF. The complete variable domain, with remaining parts taken from reference TRBV30 and TRBJ1-1, reads SQTIHQWPATLVQPVGSPLSLECTVEGTSNPNLYWYRQAAGRGLQLLFYSVGIGQISSEVPQNLSASRPQDRQFILSSKKLLLSDSGFYLCAWSHAWDHYFFGQGTRLTVV.

The chain carries TRBV2 and TRBJ1-3, with 7 bases identical to TRBD1. Germline CDR1 SNHLY, CDR2 FYNNEI. The V and J ends lost 6 bases and 3 bases, in that order; junction bases with no gene match: 5. The CDR3 covers 14 residues. CDR3 in amino acids: CASSARGFGNTIYF. The CDR3 DNA reads TGTGCCAGCAGCGCCAGGGGGTTTGGAAACACCATATATTTT.

This clonotype is judged medium-sized. This sequence joins TRBV4-3 and TRBJ2-3; 9 bases agree with TRBD2. This CDR3 contains 16 residues. The germline gives CDR1 LGHNA, CDR2 YSLEER. J lost 2 bases, V lost 2 bases, and 5 bases had no gene match. The CDR3 DNA reads as TGCGCCAGCAGCCAAACAACTAGCGGGCACACAGATACGCAGTATTTT. It codes for CASSQTTSGHTDTQYF.

J is TRBJ1-1 and V is TRBV7-9, with D unresolved. V shed 0 bases and J shed 12 bases, with 14 bases lying between them. Per germline, CDR1 SEHNR and CDR2 FQNEAQ (reference sequence). This CDR3 has 13 amino acids. CDR3 sequence (DNA): TGTGCCAGCAGCTTAGCCGCTGCAGAGAAGACTTTCTTT. Its protein is CASSLAAAEKTFF.

This clonotype was detected ten times or more. The V gene is TRBV6-5, the J gene TRBJ1-4; D is uncertain. The V and J ends lost 6 bases and 8 bases respectively, with 16 bases between them. The CDR3 is 14 residues long. Germline-derived CDR1 and CDR2 are MNHEY and SVGAGI. The CDR3 is CASSSTPRGEKLFF. In nucleotides, the CDR3 is TGTGCCAGCAGCTCAACCCCTCGAGGGGAAAAACTGTTTTTT.

This clonotype was picked up many times. V gene TRBV7-2 combines with J gene TRBJ2-6; weak D call: TRBD1 (6 bases). Germline V gene lookup returns CDR1 SGHTA and CDR2 FQGNSA. The V and J ends lost 7 bases and 1 base respectively, with 20 bases between them. The CDR3 runs to 18 residues. The CDR3 nucleotides read TGTGCCAGCATCCTTCCACAGGGAATAGGGTCTGGGGCCAACGTCCTGACTTTC. Protein product: CASILPQGIGSGANVLTF.

This clonotype has only a few counts. This chain uses TRBV27 with TRBJ1-4, with 7 bases matching TRBD1. V lost 5 bases, J lost 8 bases, and 11 bases stayed unmatched. Germline loops: CDR1 MNHEY, CDR2 SMNVEV (reference sequence). This CDR3 has 15 residues. The DNA of the CDR3 is TGTGCCAGCAGTCTAAACCCGAGGGGGCCCGAAAAACTGTTTTTT. As protein: CASSLNPRGPEKLFF. Complete variable domain (other parts from reference TRBV27 and TRBJ1-4): EAQVTQNPRYLITVTGKKLTVTCSQNMNHEYMSWYRQDPGLGLRQIYYSMNVEVTDKGDVPEGYKVSRKEKRNFPLILESPSPNQTSLYFCASSLNPRGPEKLFFGSGTQLSVL.

The V gene is TRBV20-1, the J gene TRBJ1-4; 7 bases map to TRBD1. Trimming took 3 bases from V and 6 from J; bases not matched to a gene: 7. Germline V lookup: CDR1 DFQATT, CDR2 SNEGSKA (reference sequence). The CDR3 sequence is 14 residues long. The CDR3 DNA reads as TGCAGTGCTAGGCCCCAGGGGGGCGATGAAAAACTGTTTTTT. Translated: CSARPQGGDEKLFF.

The table lists this clonotype with a few counts. CDR3 protein: CASSLIWTGYNEQFF. DNA of the CDR3: TGTGCCAGCAGCCTTATCTGGACAGGTTACAATGAGCAGTTCTTC. This chain joins TRBV12-3 or TRBV12-4 and TRBJ2-1; TRBD1 matches at 7 bases. The V segment lost 6 bases and the J segment 4 bases; nucleotides outside the gene matches: 9. The CDR3 covers 15 residues.